This note documents a single T cell receptor (beta chain) sequence. These data are taken from a study of Ad26.COV2.S vaccination and SARS-CoV-2 variants. Treatment: roughly 19 received Ad26.COV2.S at low or high dose, single or two shots; 5 received placebo; per-sample allocation not given. Collection of samples fell on day 63 after the first vaccine or placebo injection. Produced via immunoSEQ multiplex PCR; TCRdb's table is partial and in-frame only. Among about 350,000 clones, 75% to 90% were seen once, and the ten largest hold roughly 10%. The V end lost 7 bases, the J end lost 2 bases, and 14 bases lay between the germline ends. CDR3 length: 14 amino acids. The germline V gene encodes CDR1 SEHNR and CDR2 FQNEAQ (reference sequence).

V is TRBV7-9 and J is TRBJ2-5; no definite D call. Sequencing used peripheral blood, obtained in a trial of Ad26.COV2.S vaccine versus placebo. The origin of this receptor is a person aged 18-65 years who received the Ad26.COV2.S COVID-19 vaccine or a placebo. CDR3 sequence: CASIPSVAQETQYF. The CDR3 DNA reads as TGTGCCAGCATCCCGTCGGTAGCACAAGAGACCCAGTACTTC. Based on the CDR3 plus reference TRBV7-9 and TRBJ2-5, the full variable domain is DTGVSQNPRHKITKRGQNVTFRCDPISEHNRLYWYRQTLGQGPEFLTYFQNEAQLEKSRLLSDRFSAERPKGSFSTLEIQRTEQGDSAMYLCASIPSVAQETQYFGPGTRLLVL.